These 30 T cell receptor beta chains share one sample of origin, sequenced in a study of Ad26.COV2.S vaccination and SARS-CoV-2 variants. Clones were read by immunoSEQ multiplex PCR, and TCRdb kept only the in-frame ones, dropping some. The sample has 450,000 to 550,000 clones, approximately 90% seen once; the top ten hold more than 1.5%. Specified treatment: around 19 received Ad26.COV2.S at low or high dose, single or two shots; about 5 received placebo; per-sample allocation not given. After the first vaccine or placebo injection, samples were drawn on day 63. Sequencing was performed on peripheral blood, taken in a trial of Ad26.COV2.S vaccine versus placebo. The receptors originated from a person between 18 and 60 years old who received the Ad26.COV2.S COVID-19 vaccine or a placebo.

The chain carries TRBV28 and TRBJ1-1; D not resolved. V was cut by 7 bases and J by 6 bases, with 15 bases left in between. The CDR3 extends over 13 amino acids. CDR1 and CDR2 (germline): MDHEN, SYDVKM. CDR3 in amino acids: CASNPGGVPEAFF. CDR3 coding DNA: TGTGCCAGCAATCCTGGCGGGGTCCCTGAAGCTTTCTTT.

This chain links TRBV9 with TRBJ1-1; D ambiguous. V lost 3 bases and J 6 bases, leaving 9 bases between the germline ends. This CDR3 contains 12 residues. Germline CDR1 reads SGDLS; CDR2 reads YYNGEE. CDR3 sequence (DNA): TGTGCCAGCAGCGGGGGAGGCTCTGAAGCTTTCTTT. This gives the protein CASSGGGSEAFF.

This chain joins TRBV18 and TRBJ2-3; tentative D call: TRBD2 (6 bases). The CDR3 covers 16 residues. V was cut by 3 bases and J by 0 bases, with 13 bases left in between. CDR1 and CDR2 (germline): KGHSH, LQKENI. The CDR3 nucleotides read TGTGCCAGCTCACCCACGGTTGCGGGGAGCACAGATACGCAGTATTTT. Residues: CASSPTVAGSTDTQYF. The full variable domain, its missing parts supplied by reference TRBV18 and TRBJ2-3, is NAGVMQNPRHLVRRRGQEARLRCSPMKGHSHVYWYRQLPEEGLKFMVYLQKENIIDESGMPKERFSAEFPKEGPSILRIQQVVRGDSAAYFCASSPTVAGSTDTQYFGPGTRLTVL.

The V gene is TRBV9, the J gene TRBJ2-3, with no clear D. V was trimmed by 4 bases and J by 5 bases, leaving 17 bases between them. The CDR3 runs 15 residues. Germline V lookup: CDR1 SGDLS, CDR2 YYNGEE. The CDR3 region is CASSFSPTWVDTQYF. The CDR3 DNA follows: TGTGCCAGCAGCTTTAGTCCAACCTGGGTAGATACGCAGTATTTT.

CDR3 nucleotide sequence: TGCGCCAGCTCCAGAAGGGCGGCGAACACCGGGGAGCTGTTTTTT. It encodes CASSRRAANTGELFF. The chain recombines TRBV4-3 with TRBJ2-2; the D is unclear. Germline values: CDR1 LGHNA, CDR2 YSLEER. V was cut by 8 bases and J by 0 bases, with 13 bases left in between. CDR3 size: 15 residues.

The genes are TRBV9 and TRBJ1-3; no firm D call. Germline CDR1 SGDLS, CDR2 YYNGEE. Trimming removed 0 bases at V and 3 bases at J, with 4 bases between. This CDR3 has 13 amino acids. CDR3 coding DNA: TGTGCCAGCAGCGTAGCGGATGGAAACACCATATATTTT. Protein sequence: CASSVADGNTIYF.

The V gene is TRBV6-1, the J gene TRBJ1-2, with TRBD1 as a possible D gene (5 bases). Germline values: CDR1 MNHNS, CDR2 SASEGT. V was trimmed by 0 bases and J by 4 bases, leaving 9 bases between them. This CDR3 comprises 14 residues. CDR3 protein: CASSEAAGLYGYTF. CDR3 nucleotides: TGTGCCAGCAGTGAAGCGGCAGGGCTCTATGGCTACACCTTC.

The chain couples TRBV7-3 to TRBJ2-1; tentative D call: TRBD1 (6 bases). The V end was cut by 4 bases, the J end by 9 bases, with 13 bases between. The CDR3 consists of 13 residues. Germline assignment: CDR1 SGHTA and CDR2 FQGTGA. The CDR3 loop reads CASSWRQAGEQFF. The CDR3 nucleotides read TGTGCCAGCAGCTGGCGACAGGCCGGTGAGCAGTTCTTC. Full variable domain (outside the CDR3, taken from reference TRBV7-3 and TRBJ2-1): GAGVSQTPSNKVTEKGKYVELRCDPISGHTALYWYRQSLGQGPEFLIYFQGTGAADDSGLPNDRFFAVRPEGSVSTLKIQRTERGDSAVYLCASSWRQAGEQFFGPGTRLTVL.

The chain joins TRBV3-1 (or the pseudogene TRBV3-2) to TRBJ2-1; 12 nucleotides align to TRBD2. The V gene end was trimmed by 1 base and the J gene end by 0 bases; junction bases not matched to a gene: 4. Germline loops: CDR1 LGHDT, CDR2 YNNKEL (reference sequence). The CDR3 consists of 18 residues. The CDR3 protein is CASSQGLAGVSSYNEQFF. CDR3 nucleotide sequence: TGTGCCAGCAGCCAAGGACTAGCGGGGGTCAGCTCCTACAATGAGCAGTTCTTC.

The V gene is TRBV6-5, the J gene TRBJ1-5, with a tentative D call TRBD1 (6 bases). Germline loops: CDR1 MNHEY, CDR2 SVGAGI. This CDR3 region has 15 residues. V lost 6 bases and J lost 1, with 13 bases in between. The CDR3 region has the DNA TGTGCCAGCAGCCGCAGGGGTCTGAGCAATCAGCCCCAGCATTTT. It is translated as CASSRRGLSNQPQHF.

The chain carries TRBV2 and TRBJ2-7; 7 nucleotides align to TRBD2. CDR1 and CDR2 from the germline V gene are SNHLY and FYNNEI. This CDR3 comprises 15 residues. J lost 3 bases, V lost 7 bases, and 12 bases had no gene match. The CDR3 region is CASTGGFGGVYEQYF. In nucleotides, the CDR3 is TGTGCCAGCACGGGGGGTTTCGGTGGGGTCTACGAGCAGTACTTC.

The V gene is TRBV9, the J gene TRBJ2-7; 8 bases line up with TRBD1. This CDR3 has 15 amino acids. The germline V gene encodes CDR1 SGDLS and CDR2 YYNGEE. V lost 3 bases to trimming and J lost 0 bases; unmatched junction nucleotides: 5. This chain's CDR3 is CASSAGTGFSYEQYF. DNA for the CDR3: TGTGCCAGCAGCGCAGGGACAGGATTCTCCTACGAGCAGTACTTC.

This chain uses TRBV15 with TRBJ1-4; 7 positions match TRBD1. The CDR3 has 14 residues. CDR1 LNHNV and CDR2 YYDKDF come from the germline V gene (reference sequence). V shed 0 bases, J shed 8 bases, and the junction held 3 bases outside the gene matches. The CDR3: CATSRDGTAEKLFF. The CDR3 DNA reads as TGTGCCACCAGCAGAGATGGGACAGCAGAAAAACTGTTTTTT.

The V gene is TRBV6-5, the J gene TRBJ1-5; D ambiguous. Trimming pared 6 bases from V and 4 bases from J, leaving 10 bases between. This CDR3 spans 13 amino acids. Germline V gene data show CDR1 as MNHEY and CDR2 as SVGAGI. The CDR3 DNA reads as TGTGCCAGCAGCACCTTTCCTAATCAGCCCCAGCATTTT. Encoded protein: CASSTFPNQPQHF.

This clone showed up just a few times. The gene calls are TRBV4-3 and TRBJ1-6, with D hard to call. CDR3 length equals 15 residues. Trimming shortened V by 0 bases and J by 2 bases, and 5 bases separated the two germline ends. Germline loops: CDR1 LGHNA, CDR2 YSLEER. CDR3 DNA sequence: TGCGCCAGCAGCCAAGACAGGCCCTATAATTCACCCCTCCACTTT. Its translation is CASSQDRPYNSPLHF.

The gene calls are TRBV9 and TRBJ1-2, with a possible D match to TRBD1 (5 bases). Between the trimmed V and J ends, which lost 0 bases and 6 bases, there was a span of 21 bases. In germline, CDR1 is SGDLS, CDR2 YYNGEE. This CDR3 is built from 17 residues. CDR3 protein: CASSVGWGTPSRDGYTF. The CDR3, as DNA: TGTGCCAGCAGCGTAGGGTGGGGGACCCCATCCCGGGATGGCTACACCTTC.

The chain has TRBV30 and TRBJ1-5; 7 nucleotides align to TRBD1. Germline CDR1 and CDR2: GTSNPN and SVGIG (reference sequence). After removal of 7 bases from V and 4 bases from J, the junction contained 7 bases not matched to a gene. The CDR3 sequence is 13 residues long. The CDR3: CAYSTGNNQPQHF. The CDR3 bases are TGTGCCTATTCGACAGGGAATAATCAGCCCCAGCATTTT.

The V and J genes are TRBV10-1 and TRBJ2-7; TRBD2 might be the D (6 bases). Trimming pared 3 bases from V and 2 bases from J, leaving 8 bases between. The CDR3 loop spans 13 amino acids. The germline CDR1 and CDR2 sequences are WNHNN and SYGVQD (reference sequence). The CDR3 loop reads CASSDRGTYEQYF. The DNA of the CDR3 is TGCGCCAGCAGTGATCGCGGGACCTACGAGCAGTACTTC.

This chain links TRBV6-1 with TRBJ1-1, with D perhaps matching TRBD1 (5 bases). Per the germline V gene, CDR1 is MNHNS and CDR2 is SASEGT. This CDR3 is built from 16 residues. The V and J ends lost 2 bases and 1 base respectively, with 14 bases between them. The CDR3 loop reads CASSEPRGLGNTEAFF. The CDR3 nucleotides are TGTGCCAGCAGTGAACCCCGGGGCTTGGGGAACACTGAAGCTTTCTTT.

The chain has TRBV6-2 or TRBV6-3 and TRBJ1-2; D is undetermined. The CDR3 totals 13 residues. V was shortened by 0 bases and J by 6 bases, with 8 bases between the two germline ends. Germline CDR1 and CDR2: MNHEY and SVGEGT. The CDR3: CASSYSYPDGYTF. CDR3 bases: TGTGCCAGCAGTTACTCCTATCCCGATGGCTACACCTTC.

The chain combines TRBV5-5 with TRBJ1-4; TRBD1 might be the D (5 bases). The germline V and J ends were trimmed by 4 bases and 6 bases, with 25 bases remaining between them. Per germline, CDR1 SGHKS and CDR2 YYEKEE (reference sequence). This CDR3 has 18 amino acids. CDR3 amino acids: CASSPAPTRRVGDEKLFF. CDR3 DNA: TGTGCCAGCAGCCCGGCCCCTACACGCAGGGTTGGGGATGAAAAACTGTTTTTT.

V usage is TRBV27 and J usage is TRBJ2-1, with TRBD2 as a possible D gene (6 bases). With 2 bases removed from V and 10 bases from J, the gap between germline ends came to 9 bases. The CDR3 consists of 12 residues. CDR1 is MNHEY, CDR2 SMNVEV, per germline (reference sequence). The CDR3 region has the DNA TGTGCCAGCAGTTTAGCGGGGAGGGAGCAGTTCTTC. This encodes CASSLAGREQFF.

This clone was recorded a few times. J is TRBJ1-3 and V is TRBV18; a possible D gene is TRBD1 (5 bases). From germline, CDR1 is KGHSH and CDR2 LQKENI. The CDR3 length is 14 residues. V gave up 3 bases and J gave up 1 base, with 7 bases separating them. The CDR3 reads CASSPDKSGNTIYF. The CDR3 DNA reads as TGTGCCAGCTCACCGGACAAGTCTGGAAACACCATATATTTT.

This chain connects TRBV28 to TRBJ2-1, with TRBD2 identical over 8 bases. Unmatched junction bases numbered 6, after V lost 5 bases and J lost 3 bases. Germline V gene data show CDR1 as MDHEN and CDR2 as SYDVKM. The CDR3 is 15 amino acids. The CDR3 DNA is TGTGCCAGCAGTCCAGGACTAGCTTTCTACAATGAGCAGTTCTTC. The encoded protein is CASSPGLAFYNEQFF.

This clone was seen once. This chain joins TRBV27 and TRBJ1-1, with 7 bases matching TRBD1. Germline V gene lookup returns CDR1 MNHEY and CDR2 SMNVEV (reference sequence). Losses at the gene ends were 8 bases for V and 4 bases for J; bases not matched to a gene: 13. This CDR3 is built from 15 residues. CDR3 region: CASGTGVRLITEAFF. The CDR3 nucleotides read TGTGCCAGCGGTACAGGGGTTAGATTAATCACTGAAGCTTTCTTT.

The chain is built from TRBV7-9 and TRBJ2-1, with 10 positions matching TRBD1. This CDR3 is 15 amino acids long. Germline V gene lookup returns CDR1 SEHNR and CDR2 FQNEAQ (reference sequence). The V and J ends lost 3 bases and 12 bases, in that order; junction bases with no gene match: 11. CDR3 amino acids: CASSLGTGVAAGQFF. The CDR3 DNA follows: TGTGCCAGCAGCTTGGGGACAGGGGTAGCCGCCGGGCAGTTCTTC.

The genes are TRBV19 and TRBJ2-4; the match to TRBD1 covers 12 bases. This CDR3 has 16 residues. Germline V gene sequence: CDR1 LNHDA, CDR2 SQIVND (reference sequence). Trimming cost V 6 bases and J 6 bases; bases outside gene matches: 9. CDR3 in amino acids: CASRPRDRGRGNIQYF. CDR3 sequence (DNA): TGTGCCAGTAGGCCCCGGGACAGGGGGCGTGGAAACATTCAGTACTTC.

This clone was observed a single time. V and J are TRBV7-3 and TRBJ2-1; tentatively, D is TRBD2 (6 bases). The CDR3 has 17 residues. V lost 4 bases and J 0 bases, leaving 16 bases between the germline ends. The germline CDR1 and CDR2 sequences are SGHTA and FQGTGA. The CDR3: CASSSTGTPSSYNEQFF. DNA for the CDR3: TGTGCCAGCAGCTCGACGGGGACTCCGAGCTCCTACAATGAGCAGTTCTTC. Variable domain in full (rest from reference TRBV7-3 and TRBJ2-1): GAGVSQTPSNKVTEKGKYVELRCDPISGHTALYWYRQSLGQGPEFLIYFQGTGAADDSGLPNDRFFAVRPEGSVSTLKIQRTERGDSAVYLCASSSTGTPSSYNEQFFGPGTRLTVL.

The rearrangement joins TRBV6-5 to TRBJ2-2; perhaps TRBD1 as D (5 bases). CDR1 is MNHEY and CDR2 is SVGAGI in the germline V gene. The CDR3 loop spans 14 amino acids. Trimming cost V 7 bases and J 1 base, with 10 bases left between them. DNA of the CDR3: TGTGCCAGCAAGCCAGGGTTGAACACCGGGGAGCTGTTTTTT. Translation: CASKPGLNTGELFF.

The CDR3 coding sequence is TGCAGTGCTAGTCCGACGAACACTGAAGCTTTCTTT. Amino acid sequence: CSASPTNTEAFF. The chain carries TRBV20-1 and TRBJ1-1; D call uncertain. This CDR3 region has 12 residues. The germline gives CDR1 DFQATT, CDR2 SNEGSKA (reference sequence). Between the trimmed V and J ends, which lost 3 bases and 1 base, there was a span of 6 bases.